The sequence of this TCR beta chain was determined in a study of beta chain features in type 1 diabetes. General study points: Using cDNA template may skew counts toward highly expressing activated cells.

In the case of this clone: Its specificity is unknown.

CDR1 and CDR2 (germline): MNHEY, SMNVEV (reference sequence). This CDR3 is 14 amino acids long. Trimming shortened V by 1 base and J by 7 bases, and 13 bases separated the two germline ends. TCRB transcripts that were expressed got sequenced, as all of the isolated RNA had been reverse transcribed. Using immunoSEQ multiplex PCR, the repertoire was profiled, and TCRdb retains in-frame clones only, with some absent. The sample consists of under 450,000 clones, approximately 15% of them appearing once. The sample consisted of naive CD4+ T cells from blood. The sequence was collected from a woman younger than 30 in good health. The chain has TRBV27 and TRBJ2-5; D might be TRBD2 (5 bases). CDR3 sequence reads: CASSLYPSPATQYF. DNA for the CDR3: TGTGCCAGCAGTTTATATCCTAGCCCGGCGACCCAGTACTTC.